This T cell receptor beta chain appears in the sequencing data of a study of blood T cell repertoires in COVID-19. The repertoire was sequenced with immunoSEQ multiplex PCR; TCRdb's copy has only in-frame clones and lacks some. The repertoire holds approximately 190,000 clones, with approximately 91% as singletons. V lost 5 bases and J lost 5; bases outside the gene matches: 8. In germline, CDR1 is SGHAT, CDR2 FQNNGV. The CDR3 loop spans 14 amino acids. The chain couples TRBV11-2 to TRBJ2-5, with TRBD2 matching 7 bases. The sequencing sample was made of peripheral blood. This TCR was sampled from a man aged 65-85 years with active or convalescent COVID-19. The CDR3 DNA reads as TGTGCCAGCAGCCCCTCTGCGGGAGATGAGACCCAGTACTTC. The encoded protein is CASSPSAGDETQYF.